The rows below give T cell receptor beta chains drawn from one sample of a study of beta chain features in type 1 diabetes. Sequencing was performed with immunoSEQ multiplex PCR; in TCRdb, only in-frame clones are kept and a portion is missing. The sample includes roughly 150,000 clones, approximately 9% of them seen just once. The specimen was central memory CD4+ T cells from blood. The receptors derive from a woman under 30 in good health. Both conserved end residues are part of each CDR3.

j_call,v_call,cdr3_aa
TRBJ2-5,TRBV5-4,CASSLGGWLADTQETQYF
TRBJ2-5,TRBV30,CAWSPTGREGETQYF
TRBJ2-1,TRBV7-9,CASSPSVRLSVYNEQFF
TRBJ1-2,TRBV5-6,CASSFTGGSNYGYTF
TRBJ2-7,TRBV5-4,CASSLQGLTGTSPYEQYF
TRBJ1-1,TRBV2,CASSERGGGTEAFF
TRBJ2-1,TRBV14,CASSPTTSGGQGEQFF
TRBJ1-2,TRBV4-1,CASSQDNSYYGYTF
TRBJ2-7,TRBV2,CASTIDRGRSYEQYF
TRBJ2-2,TRBV2,CASAGDSLNTGELFF
TRBJ2-5,TRBV19,CASRTRAGDRRTQYF
TRBJ2-4,TRBV10-3,CAISETGTAENIQYF
TRBJ2-1,TRBV5-1,CASSLDHRGATSEQFF
TRBJ1-2,TRBV6-1,CASSLRGGFYGYTF
TRBJ1-6,TRBV30,CAWAPRGSPLHF